Listed below are T cell receptor beta chains from one sample, sequenced in a study of cytomegalovirus exposure and HLA in healthy donors. Sequencing was performed with immunoSEQ multiplex PCR; in TCRdb, only in-frame clones are kept and a portion is missing. Of roughly 120,000 clones in the sample, roughly 80% were seen once. The sequenced sample consisted of PBMCs. Receptors originate from a man younger than 40 in good health and CMV-seropositive. Each CDR3 is given with its conserved first and last residue. A D gene is named only where the DNA matches it firmly. Size is omitted from some rows. Given values are once, few, many or a class for expanded clones.

d_call	v_call	cdr3_length	clone_size	j_call	cdr3_aa	cdr3_nt
-	TRBV19	15	-	TRBJ2-1	CASSIGQNVYNEQFF	TGTGCCAGTAGTATAGGACAGAACGTCTACAATGAGCAGTTCTTC
-	TRBV2	13	-	TRBJ2-3	CASSRLRLDTQYF	TGTGCCAGCAGTCGACTCCGATTAGATACGCAGTATTTT
TRBD2	TRBV18	16	-	TRBJ2-1	CASTEAGTSSLFEQFF	TGTGCCAGCACGGAAGCCGGGACTAGCTCATTATTTGAGCAGTTCTTC
-	TRBV10-2	14	-	TRBJ2-1	CASSESGNYNEQFF	TGCGCCAGCAGTGAATCCGGGAACTACAATGAGCAGTTCTTC
TRBD1	TRBV27	14	once	TRBJ1-1	CASRPGQQYTEAFF	TGTGCCAGCAGGCCGGGACAGCAGTACACTGAAGCTTTCTTT
TRBD1	TRBV7-6	15	-	TRBJ2-7	CASSLAGTGGYEQYF	TGTGCCAGCAGCTTAGCGGGGACAGGGGGCTACGAGCAGTACTTC
TRBD1	TRBV7-8	15	-	TRBJ1-2	CASSSGGQANYGYTF	TGTGCCAGCAGCTCGGGGGGACAGGCCAACTATGGCTACACCTTC
-	TRBV11-3	15	-	TRBJ1-4	CASSPQRGSFEKLFF	TGTGCCAGCAGCCCTCAACGGGGTTCTTTCGAAAAACTGTTTTTT
-	TRBV28	14	-	TRBJ1-5	CASSLYDQVAPQHF	TGTGCCAGCAGTTTATACGATCAGGTTGCGCCCCAGCATTTT
-	TRBV11-2	13	-	TRBJ2-7	CASSLVLAGEQYF	TGTGCCAGCAGCTTAGTCTTAGCCGGCGAGCAGTACTTC
-	TRBV6-1	15	-	TRBJ1-5	CASSEARQSNQPQHF	TGTGCCAGCAGTGAAGCGCGGCAATCCAATCAGCCCCAGCATTTT
-	TRBV28	13	-	TRBJ1-1	CASSLYQGTEAFF	TGTGCCAGCAGTTTATATCAGGGGACTGAAGCTTTCTTT
-	TRBV6-5	13	-	TRBJ1-5	CASSPGVSAAQHF	TGTGCCAGCAGTCCCGGCGTTTCGGCGGCCCAGCATTTT
TRBD1	TRBV18	14	-	TRBJ1-2	CASSPVSDRDGYTF	TGTGCCAGCTCACCAGTTTCGGACAGGGATGGCTACACCTTC
TRBD1	TRBV28	15	-	TRBJ2-7	CASSLAGTGTYEQYF	TGTGCCAGCAGTCTAGCCGGGACAGGTACCTACGAGCAGTACTTC
TRBD2	TRBV7-2	16	-	TRBJ2-5	CASSRQTGGVGETQYF	TGTGCCAGCAGCCGCCAAACCGGGGGGGTCGGAGAGACCCAGTACTTC
TRBD1	TRBV19	13	few	TRBJ1-1	CASSDRGPLEAFF	TGTGCCAGTAGTGACAGGGGACCTCTTGAAGCTTTCTTT
TRBD2	TRBV7-9	16	-	TRBJ2-3	CASSTTSGGRTDTQYF	TGTGCCAGCAGCACGACTAGCGGGGGGCGCACAGATACGCAGTATTTT
-	TRBV7-3	12	-	TRBJ1-2	CASSLFGDGYTF	TGTGCCAGCAGCTTATTCGGTGATGGCTACACCTTC
TRBD1	TRBV5-8	14	once	TRBJ1-2	CASSLHRGFYGYTF	TGTGCCAGCAGCTTGCACAGGGGATTTTATGGCTACACCTTC
TRBD2	TRBV5-1	17	few	TRBJ2-5	CASSAGTSGGHLETQYF	TGCGCCAGCAGCGCCGGGACTAGCGGGGGTCACCTAGAGACCCAGTACTTC
-	TRBV9	16	once	TRBJ2-4	CASSALPGVAKNIQYF	TGTGCCAGCAGCGCCCTACCGGGGGTAGCCAAAAACATTCAGTACTTC
-	TRBV19	16	-	TRBJ1-3	CASSRLGGKAGNTIYF	TGTGCCAGTAGTCGACTTGGGGGGAAGGCTGGAAACACCATATATTTT